The rows below give T cell receptor beta chains drawn from one sample of a study of blood T cell repertoires in COVID-19. Sequencing used immunoSEQ multiplex PCR; TCRdb keeps in-frame clones, though not all of them. This sample has around 300,000 clones, with about nine tenths found just once. The sequenced sample consisted of PBMCs or T cells enriched from blood (not recorded which). These receptor sequences come from a woman in her thirties or forties who had recovered from COVID-19. The CDR3 runs from the conserved cysteine through the conserved F or W. Fields, in order: V gene, D gene, J gene, CDR3 protein, CDR3 DNA. A D gene is named only where the DNA matches it firmly.

TRBV18	-	TRBJ2-7	CASSPDRNSYEQYF	TGTGCCAGCTCACCCGACAGAAACTCCTACGAGCAGTACTTC
TRBV6-5	TRBD1	TRBJ1-3	CASTQQGGNTIYF	TGTGCCAGCACCCAACAGGGGGGAAACACCATATATTTT
TRBV6-1	-	TRBJ1-2	CASSEERKSSNYGYTF	TGTGCCAGCAGTGAAGAGCGGAAGAGTTCTAACTATGGCTACACCTTC
TRBV27	-	TRBJ1-1	CASSLSHRSNTEAFF	TGTGCCAGCAGTTTATCTCATCGGAGCAACACTGAAGCTTTCTTT
TRBV4-1	-	TRBJ2-6	CASRQQGSGANVLTF	TGCGCCAGCCGCCAACAGGGCTCTGGGGCCAACGTCCTGACTTTC
TRBV6-6	TRBD1	TRBJ1-4	CASSPGTGRTNEKLFF	TGTGCCAGCAGTCCCGGGACAGGGCGAACTAATGAAAAACTGTTTTTT
TRBV30	-	TRBJ1-2	CAWTGQIYGYTF	TGTGCCTGGACTGGACAGATTTATGGCTACACCTTC
TRBV2	-	TRBJ1-1	CASSLLQGGAEAFF	TGTGCCAGCAGTCTACTACAGGGTGGTGCTGAAGCTTTCTTT
TRBV5-1	-	TRBJ2-2	CASNLVPGAGELFF	TGCGCCAGCAACTTAGTACCGGGGGCCGGGGAGCTGTTTTTT
TRBV18	TRBD1	TRBJ1-1	CASSLTGSDTEAFF	TGTGCCAGCTCACTGACAGGGTCCGATACTGAAGCTTTCTTT
TRBV6-5	TRBD1	TRBJ2-3	CASSRQGVSTDTQYF	TGTGCCAGCAGCCGACAGGGGGTGAGCACAGATACGCAGTATTTT
TRBV7-8	-	TRBJ2-7	CASSSSRLTAGQYF	TGTGCCAGCAGCTCCAGCCGTTTGACGGCGGGGCAGTACTTC
TRBV7-6	TRBD2	TRBJ2-1	CASTSVPGLAGVEHYNEQFF	TGTGCCAGCACCTCGGTACCCGGACTAGCGGGCGTGGAACACTACAATGAGCAGTTCTTC
TRBV7-9	TRBD1	TRBJ1-4	CASSSGQGRNEKLFF	TGTGCCAGCAGCTCCGGACAGGGGAGGAATGAAAAACTGTTTTTT
TRBV30	-	TRBJ1-1	CASIRDSEGVPEAFF	TGTGCCTCTATAAGGGACTCCGAAGGGGTCCCTGAAGCTTTCTTT
TRBV6-5	-	TRBJ2-3	CASSRGGAADTQYF	TGTGCCAGCAGCCGAGGGGGGGCCGCAGATACGCAGTATTTT